These 10 T cell receptor beta chains were sequenced from one sample in a study of graft-versus-host responses after intestinal transplantation. The method was immunoSEQ multiplex PCR; TCRdb's version includes in-frame clones alone and lacks a portion of them. The sample has some 1,500 clones, approximately 80% seen once. Intraepithelial and lamina propria lymphocytes were released after the graft tissue was processed. Source: ileum tissue, taken around 550 days after transplant. The receptors were gathered from a human patient who received an intestinal transplant, so some T cells may come from the graft donor.

The chain couples TRBV6-5 to TRBJ2-3; TRBD2 matches 10 bases. The J segment lost 1 base and the V segment lost 2 bases, leaving 3 bases of the junction unmatched. The CDR3 spans 16 residues. From germline, CDR1 is MNHEY and CDR2 SVGAGI. This chain's CDR3 is CASSYALAGGTDTQYF. The CDR3 region has the DNA TGTGCCAGCAGTTACGCCCTAGCGGGAGGCACAGATACGCAGTATTTT.

The V gene is TRBV29-1, the J gene TRBJ2-1; D is uncertain. Germline V gene sequence: CDR1 SQVTM, CDR2 ANQGSEA. The length of the CDR3 is 16 residues. Trimming stripped 7 bases from V and 4 bases from J, with 23 bases between. The CDR3, as DNA: TGCAGCGCAGAACCTACTGGAGCGCTCACTTACAATGAGCAGTTCTTC. Residues: CSAEPTGALTYNEQFF.

This clone was seen more than once but under ten times. The rearrangement uses TRBV2 and TRBJ2-2; possibly TRBD2 for D (6 bases). This CDR3 is built from 15 residues. V dropped 6 bases and J dropped 0 bases, with 11 bases sitting between them. In germline, CDR1 is SNHLY, CDR2 FYNNEI. CDR3 protein: CASRVSGANTGELFF. CDR3 sequence (DNA): TGTGCCAGCAGGGTTAGCGGAGCGAACACCGGGGAGCTGTTTTTT.

The chain recombines TRBV10-3 with TRBJ1-5, with 10 bases aligning to TRBD1. V shed 0 bases and J 0 bases; nucleotides not matched to a gene: 5. The CDR3 contains 18 residues. CDR1 is ENHRY, CDR2 SYGVKD, per germline. The CDR3 spells CAISESRQGAGSNQPQHF. CDR3 nucleotide sequence: TGTGCCATCAGTGAGTCGAGACAGGGGGCAGGTAGCAATCAGCCCCAGCATTTT.

This clone was seen a few times. The V call is TRBV27, the J call TRBJ2-4, with D tentatively TRBD1 (6 bases). Germline V gene lookup returns CDR1 MNHEY and CDR2 SMNVEV (reference sequence). The CDR3 runs 14 residues. V lost 8 bases to trimming and J lost 8 bases, with 19 bases between them. CDR3 in DNA: TGTGCCAGCTCCTATTCCGACAGGTCGGACATTCAGTACTTC. Its translation is CASSYSDRSDIQYF.

This clone was picked up one time. The gene calls are TRBV19 and TRBJ2-3; maybe TRBD1 (7 bases). The CDR3 covers 15 residues. From germline, CDR1 is LNHDA and CDR2 SQIVND (reference sequence). V lost 8 bases and J 0 bases, leaving 15 bases between the germline ends. Written as DNA, the CDR3 is TGTGCCAGTGATGGAGGGGGCTTAAGCACAGATACGCAGTATTTT. This codes for CASDGGGLSTDTQYF. Full variable domain (outside the CDR3, taken from reference TRBV19 and TRBJ2-3): DGGITQSPKYLFRKEGQNVTLSCEQNLNHDAMYWYRQDPGQGLRLIYYSQIVNDFQKGDIAEGYSVSREKKESFPLTVTSAQKNPTAFYLCASDGGGLSTDTQYFGPGTRLTVL.

The V call is TRBV5-1, the J call TRBJ1-2; D gene uncertain. Trimming cost V 3 bases and J 8 bases, with 20 bases left between them. Germline-derived CDR1 and CDR2 are SGHRS and YFSETQ. The CDR3 is 15 amino acids. CDR3 residues: CASSWASESSGGYTF. Written as DNA, the CDR3 is TGCGCCAGCAGCTGGGCCTCGGAGTCCTCCGGCGGCTACACCTTC. The complete variable domain, with remaining parts taken from reference TRBV5-1 and TRBJ1-2, reads KAGVTQTPRYLIKTRGQQVTLSCSPISGHRSVSWYQQTPGQGLQFLFEYFSETQRNKGNFPGRFSGRQFSNSRSEMNVSTLELGDSALYLCASSWASESSGGYTFGSGTRLTVV.

V is TRBV19 and J is TRBJ2-5; the match to TRBD2 covers 8 bases. V trimming: 5 bases; J trimming: 4 bases; junction bases outside the gene matches: 9. CDR3 size: 15 residues. The germline gives CDR1 LNHDA, CDR2 SQIVND (reference sequence). For the CDR3, the DNA is TGTGCCAGTAGTTACCAACTAGCGGCAATAGAGACCCAGTACTTC. Protein sequence: CASSYQLAAIETQYF.

This clone was seen more than once but under ten times. This sequence joins TRBV6-5 and TRBJ2-7, with a weak D call TRBD2 (5 bases). This CDR3 has 13 amino acids. The germline CDR1 and CDR2 sequences are MNHEY and SVGAGI. V was cut by 8 bases and J by 2 bases, with 13 bases left in between. CDR3 in amino acids: CASRVEGTYEQYF. Written as DNA, the CDR3 is TGTGCCAGCCGGGTAGAGGGTACCTACGAGCAGTACTTC.

This clone was seen a few times. This chain uses TRBV6-5 with TRBJ2-5; a weak D match, TRBD2 (6 bases). V dropped 6 bases and J dropped 4 bases, with 15 bases sitting between them. The length of the CDR3 is 14 residues. Germline V CDR1 and CDR2: MNHEY, SVGAGI. Here the CDR3 reads CASSPRGMGETQYF. CDR3 bases: TGTGCCAGCAGCCCACGCGGGATGGGAGAGACCCAGTACTTC.